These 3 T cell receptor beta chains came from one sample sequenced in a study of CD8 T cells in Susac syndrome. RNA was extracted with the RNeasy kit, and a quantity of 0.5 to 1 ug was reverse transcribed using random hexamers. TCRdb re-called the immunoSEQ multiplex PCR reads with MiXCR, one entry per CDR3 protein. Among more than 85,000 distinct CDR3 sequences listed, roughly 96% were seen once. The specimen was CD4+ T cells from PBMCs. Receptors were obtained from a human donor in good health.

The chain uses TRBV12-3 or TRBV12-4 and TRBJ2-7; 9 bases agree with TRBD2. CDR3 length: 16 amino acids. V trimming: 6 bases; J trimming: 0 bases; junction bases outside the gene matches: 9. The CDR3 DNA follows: TGTGCCAGCAGCGAGGGACCGACTAGCGGCTCCTACGAGCAGTACTTC. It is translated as CASSEGPTSGSYEQYF.

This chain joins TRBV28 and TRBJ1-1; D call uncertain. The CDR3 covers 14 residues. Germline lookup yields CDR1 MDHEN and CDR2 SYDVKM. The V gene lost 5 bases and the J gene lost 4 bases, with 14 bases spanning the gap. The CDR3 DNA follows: TGTGCCAGCAGTGTCAGTGCGTCGCTCACTGAAGCTTTCTTT. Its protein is CASSVSASLTEAFF.

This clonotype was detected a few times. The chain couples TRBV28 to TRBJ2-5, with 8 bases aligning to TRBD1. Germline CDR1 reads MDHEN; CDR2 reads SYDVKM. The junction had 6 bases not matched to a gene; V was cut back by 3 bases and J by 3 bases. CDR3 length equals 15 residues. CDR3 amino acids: CASSLYSGGEETQYF. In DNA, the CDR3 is TGTGCCAGCAGTTTGTATTCAGGGGGCGAAGAGACCCAGTACTTC.